This TCR beta chain is drawn from a study of radiotherapy plus CTLA-4 blockade in lung cancer. Study at large: An objective response was seen in about a sixth of patients, and disease control in 25% to 40%. Study conclusions and caveats: Early blood T cell clone changes and increased post-radiation serum interferon-beta were reportedly the strongest response predictors. Blood-borne expansion of tumor-derived TCR clones followed radiotherapy plus ipilimumab.

In the case of this clone: Its antigen is as yet unknown.

Profiling relied on immunoSEQ multiplex PCR, and the TCRdb table lists in-frame clones only, not all of them. The top ten hold over 0.85% of the sample, which has 78,000 or so clones, around 84% seen once. This sample comprised peripheral blood, obtained from a patient treated with radiotherapy plus ipilimumab. The origin of this receptor is a human donor with non-small cell lung cancer who had stable disease on radiotherapy plus ipilimumab.

CDR3 sequence (DNA): TGTGCCAGCAGCTTAAAGCAAGCAGGGACCCAAGAGACCCAGTACTTC. Its translation: CASSLKQAGTQETQYF. The rearrangement links TRBV7-9 to TRBJ2-5; D may match TRBD1 or TRBD2 (5 bases each). There are 16 residues in the CDR3. Germline loops: CDR1 SEHNR, CDR2 FQNEAQ (reference sequence). V was clipped by 2 bases and J by 1 base, with 14 bases between them.